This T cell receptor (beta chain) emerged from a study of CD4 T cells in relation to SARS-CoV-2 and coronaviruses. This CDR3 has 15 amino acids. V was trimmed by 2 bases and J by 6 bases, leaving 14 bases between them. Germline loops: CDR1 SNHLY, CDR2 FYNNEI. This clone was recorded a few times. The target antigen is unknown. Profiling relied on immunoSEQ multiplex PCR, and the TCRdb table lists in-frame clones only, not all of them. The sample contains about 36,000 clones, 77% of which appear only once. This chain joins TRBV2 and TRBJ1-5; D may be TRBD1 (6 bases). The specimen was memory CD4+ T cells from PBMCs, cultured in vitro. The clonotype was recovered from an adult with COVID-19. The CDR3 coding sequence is TGTGCCAGCAGTGAACTCAGGGGAACAGGTCAGCCCCAGCATTTT. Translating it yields CASSELRGTGQPQHF.